The 15 T cell receptor beta chains reported below all come from one sample, sequenced in a study of blood T cell repertoires in COVID-19. The protocol was immunoSEQ multiplex PCR, while the TCRdb copy is restricted to in-frame clones and leaves out a portion. The data show under 300,000 clones, roughly 82% seen once. Sequenced material: peripheral blood. These receptors were collected from a woman aged 35 to 49 who had recovered from COVID-19.

The table lists this clone with a few counts. The rearrangement uses TRBV19 and TRBJ2-7, with 7 bases fitting TRBD1. This CDR3 is built from 14 residues. Germline V gives CDR1 LNHDA, CDR2 SQIVND (reference sequence). Trimming at V came to 2 bases and at J to 2 bases, leaving 3 bases not matched to a gene. The CDR3 region is CASSILGQTYEQYF. Here the CDR3 DNA reads TGTGCCAGTAGTATATTGGGACAGACCTACGAGCAGTACTTC.

The chain carries TRBV19 and TRBJ1-1, with 8 bases aligning to TRBD1. Germline V gene data show CDR1 as LNHDA and CDR2 as SQIVND (reference sequence). The ends lost 1 base at V and 4 bases at J; junction bases unmatched: 20. The CDR3 is 20 amino acids. CDR3 sequence (DNA): TGTGCCAGTAGTATAGCCGACGGTCATGAGGCGAACAGGGGGACCACTGAAGCTTTCTTT. Amino acid sequence: CASSIADGHEANRGTTEAFF.

About this clone itself: One end of the junction fails to match germline, which may point to a read error. The chain couples TRBV28 to TRBJ1-6; 7 positions match TRBD1. The germline gives CDR1 MDHEN, CDR2 SYDVKM. CDR3 length: 15 amino acids. DNA of the CDR3: TGTGCCAGCAGAAAGACAGGGCCCCTGAATTCGCCCCTCCACTTT. Translated: CASRKTGPLNSPLHF.

The chain is built from TRBV9 and TRBJ2-3; a weak D match, TRBD2 (6 bases). V gave up 2 bases and J gave up 4 bases, with 11 bases separating them. Looked up from germline, CDR1 is SGDLS and CDR2 is YYNGEE. CDR3 length equals 14 residues. CDR3 residues: CASSVSPGADTQYF. The CDR3 DNA reads as TGTGCCAGCAGCGTTAGTCCGGGAGCAGATACGCAGTATTTT.

The J gene is TRBJ2-7, the V gene TRBV5-1; perhaps TRBD1 as D (6 bases). Germline V gives CDR1 SGHRS, CDR2 YFSETQ. Trimming cost V 0 bases and J 3 bases, with 16 bases left between them. The length of the CDR3 is 16 residues. In DNA form, the CDR3 reads TGCGCCAGCAGCTTGGAGTCTCACAGGGTACACTACGAGCAGTACTTC. This sequence encodes CASSLESHRVHYEQYF.

This clone was seen more than once but under ten times. The V call is TRBV5-1, the J call TRBJ2-5; the match to TRBD1 covers 8 bases. Germline V lookup: CDR1 SGHRS, CDR2 YFSETQ. Trimming took 4 bases from V and 2 from J; bases not matched to a gene: 10. CDR3 size: 16 residues. The CDR3 DNA follows: TGCGCCAGCAGCCCGACGGGGACAGGTATACAAGAGACCCAGTACTTC. This sequence encodes CASSPTGTGIQETQYF.

This clone was counted once. The rearrangement links TRBV5-4 to TRBJ2-2; 8 nucleotides align to TRBD1. This CDR3 region has 16 residues. With 1 base clipped from V and 4 bases from J, the junction kept 6 bases outside the gene matches. The germline V gene encodes CDR1 SGHNT and CDR2 YYREEE (reference sequence). In DNA, the CDR3 is TGTGCCAGCAGCTTGCATTCGACAGGGGCCACCGGGGAGCTGTTTTTT. Its protein is CASSLHSTGATGELFF.

The chain combines TRBV12-3 or TRBV12-4 with TRBJ1-6; D remains ambiguous. The CDR3 loop spans 12 amino acids. V dropped 4 bases and J dropped 5 bases, with 3 bases sitting between them. CDR3 region: CASSSNNSPLHF. CDR3 in DNA: TGTGCCAGCAGTTCCAATAATTCACCCCTCCACTTT.

Comment on this clone: Additional DNA sequences in this sample encode the identical CDR3. The chain combines TRBV7-2 with TRBJ2-7; 10 bases line up with TRBD1. V gave up 4 bases and J gave up 2 bases; unmatched junction bases: 2. The CDR3 is 14 residues long. Germline V gene lookup returns CDR1 SGHTA and CDR2 FQGNSA. This CDR3 reads CASSSGQGAYEQYF. The CDR3 DNA reads as TGTGCCAGCAGCTCCGGACAGGGGGCCTACGAGCAGTACTTC.

The chain couples TRBV7-9 to TRBJ1-4, with D hard to call. Trimming cost V 5 bases and J 5 bases, with 18 bases left between them. Per the germline V gene, CDR1 is SEHNR and CDR2 is FQNEAQ (reference sequence). CDR3 length equals 16 residues. CDR3 nucleotides: TGTGCCAGCAGCCCCCGATCAGGATCCCAAAATGAAAAACTGTTTTTT. As protein: CASSPRSGSQNEKLFF.

The chain employs TRBV29-1 and TRBJ1-1; D is unclear. CDR1 SQVTM and CDR2 ANQGSEA come from the germline V gene. CDR3 length: 10 amino acids. The V end was cut by 0 bases, the J end by 7 bases, with 3 bases between. The CDR3, as DNA: TGCAGCGTTGAAGATCGTGAAGCTTTCTTT. Translated: CSVEDREAFF.

The genes are TRBV18 and TRBJ2-7, with 8 bases lining up with TRBD1. V shed 3 bases and J 2 bases; nucleotides not matched to a gene: 18. Germline CDR1 is KGHSH and CDR2 is LQKENI. The CDR3 is made up of 19 amino acids. The CDR3 loop is CASSPRPASWTGNAYEQYF. The CDR3 DNA sequence: TGTGCCAGCTCACCGCGTCCCGCCTCCTGGACAGGGAATGCCTACGAGCAGTACTTC.

CDR3 coding DNA: TGTGCCAGCAGTTACTCGCGAGGAGCCCAAAACTATGGCTACACCTTC. Its protein product is CASSYSRGAQNYGYTF. V and J are TRBV6-2 or TRBV6-3 and TRBJ1-2; D is undetermined. From germline, CDR1 is MNHEY and CDR2 SVGEGT. This CDR3 comprises 16 residues. The ends were cut back, 0 bases at V and 2 bases at J, with 13 bases in the middle.

The V gene is TRBV29-1, the J gene TRBJ2-5; a possible D gene is TRBD2 (5 bases). The length of the CDR3 is 12 residues. Trimming took off 5 bases at V and 3 bases at J, with 10 bases between the two ends. CDR1 and CDR2 from the germline V gene are SQVTM and ANQGSEA. The CDR3 sequence: CSVRDGEETQYF. The CDR3 DNA sequence: TGCAGCGTTCGTGACGGGGAAGAGACCCAGTACTTC.

The chain links TRBV6-4 to TRBJ1-2; maybe TRBD1 (6 bases). CDR3 size: 17 residues. Germline CDR1 and CDR2: MRHNA and SNTAGT. Trimming pared 0 bases from V and 8 bases from J, leaving 22 bases between. The CDR3 region is CASSDSYLGAIHRGYTF. The CDR3 region has the DNA TGTGCCAGCAGTGACTCATATTTGGGGGCCATTCATCGGGGCTACACCTTC.